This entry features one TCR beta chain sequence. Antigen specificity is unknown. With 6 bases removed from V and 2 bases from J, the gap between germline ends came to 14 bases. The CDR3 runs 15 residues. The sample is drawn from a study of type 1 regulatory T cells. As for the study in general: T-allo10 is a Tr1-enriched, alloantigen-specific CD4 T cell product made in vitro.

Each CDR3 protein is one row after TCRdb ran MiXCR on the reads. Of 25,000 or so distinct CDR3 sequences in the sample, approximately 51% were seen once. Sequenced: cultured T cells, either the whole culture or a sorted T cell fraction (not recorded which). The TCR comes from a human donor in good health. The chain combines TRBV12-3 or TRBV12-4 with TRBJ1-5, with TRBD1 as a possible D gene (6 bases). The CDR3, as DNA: TGTGCCAGCAGCGGGACATTGGGTGGCAATCAGCCCCAGCATTTT. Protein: CASSGTLGGNQPQHF.